This T cell receptor (beta chain) was documented in a study of T-cell reconstitution after alpha-beta-depleted transplantation in children. This CDR3 spans 17 amino acids. V dropped 1 base and J dropped 4 bases, with 19 bases sitting between them. CDR1 and CDR2 (germline): MGHRA, YSYEKL. This clonotype was counted once. The authors prepared the TCRbeta library with unique molecular identifiers. TCRdb reprocessed the PCR reads via MiXCR and lists one record per CDR3 protein. The table includes some 490,000 distinct CDR3 sequences, roughly an eighth detected once. The origin of this receptor is a human donor who donated a stem cell graft to a child with combined immunodeficiency. This chain uses TRBV4-1 with TRBJ1-1, with unresolved D. Sequenced material: PBMCs from the stem cell graft donor, taken from the stem cell graft. The CDR3 protein is CASSQARARYLGTEAFF. CDR3 in DNA: TGCGCCAGCAGCCAAGCGAGGGCCAGATACCTGGGCACTGAAGCTTTCTTT.